This entry lists 20 T cell receptor beta chains sequenced from one sample in a study of cytomegalovirus exposure and HLA in healthy donors. Repertoires were generated with immunoSEQ multiplex PCR, while TCRdb's copy carries only in-frame clones and drops some. The sample holds 190,000 or so clones, about 79% seen once. Source material: PBMCs. The receptors were sampled from a woman aged 25 to 45 in good health and CMV-seropositive.

This clone has only one observation. V gene TRBV18 combines with J gene TRBJ2-1; 9 bases fit TRBD2. The CDR3 is 16 residues long. CDR1 KGHSH and CDR2 LQKENI come from the germline V gene. The J segment lost 5 bases and the V segment lost 3 bases, leaving 8 bases of the junction unmatched. The CDR3 nucleotides are TGTGCCAGCTCACCCTTAGCGGGAGTCGCCAACAATGAGCAGTTCTTC. Protein sequence: CASSPLAGVANNEQFF.

The chain carries TRBV30 and TRBJ1-1; D call uncertain. V was pared by 3 bases and J by 4 bases, with 15 bases between. The germline V gene encodes CDR1 GTSNPN and CDR2 SVGIG (reference sequence). The CDR3 runs 14 residues. CDR3 region: CAWRTGDGGTEAFF. The DNA for the CDR3 is TGTGCCTGGAGGACCGGGGATGGAGGCACTGAAGCTTTCTTT.

The genes are TRBV6-1 and TRBJ1-5; TRBD1 agrees at 7 bases. V was pared by 3 bases and J by 6 bases, with 5 bases of the junction left unmatched. This CDR3 is built from 14 residues. CDR1 is MNHNS and CDR2 is SASEGT in the germline V gene. The CDR3 nucleotides are TGTGCCAGCAGTGACAACAGGGGTCCTCAGCCCCAGCATTTT. This gives the protein CASSDNRGPQPQHF.

This clone appeared a few times. The chain joins TRBV5-4 to TRBJ1-1; the D gene is possibly TRBD1 (6 bases). The CDR3 runs to 15 residues. CDR1 and CDR2 (germline): SGHNT, YYREEE (reference sequence). The ends were cut back, 0 bases at V and 7 bases at J, with 16 bases in the middle. CDR3 in DNA: TGTGCCAGCAGCTTGGAGCCGGGACACAACTTTGAAGCTTTCTTT. This translates into CASSLEPGHNFEAFF.

This chain links TRBV5-6 with TRBJ2-7; D is ambiguous. The length of the CDR3 is 15 residues. V lost 7 bases and J lost 1, with 18 bases in between. In germline, CDR1 is SGHDT, CDR2 YYEEEE. The CDR3 reads CASANPGVASYEQYF. In nucleotides, the CDR3 is TGTGCCAGCGCCAACCCAGGTGTGGCGTCCTACGAGCAGTACTTC.

The CDR3 protein is CASSIVVGHSTDTQYF. CDR3 DNA sequence: TGTGCCAGTAGTATCGTGGTGGGACATAGCACAGATACGCAGTATTTT. This chain uses TRBV19 with TRBJ2-3, with D possibly matching TRBD1 (6 bases). The CDR3 length is 16 residues. CDR1 is LNHDA, CDR2 SQIVND, per germline (reference sequence). Trimming stripped 3 bases from V and 0 bases from J, with 13 bases between.

The J gene is TRBJ2-6, the V gene TRBV29-1, with a tentative D call TRBD2 (6 bases). Germline V CDR1 and CDR2: SQVTM, ANQGSEA. The CDR3 loop spans 18 amino acids. V dropped 0 bases and J dropped 1 base, with 16 bases sitting between them. The CDR3 here is CSVEDRKRAASGANVLTF. The DNA of the CDR3 is TGCAGCGTTGAAGATCGCAAGCGGGCCGCTTCTGGGGCCAACGTCCTGACTTTC.

This clone has only one observation. The chain uses TRBV6-5 and TRBJ1-3, with D uncertain. Between the trimmed V and J ends, which lost 2 bases and 2 bases, there was a span of 13 bases. CDR1 is MNHEY, CDR2 SVGAGI, per germline. CDR3 length: 16 amino acids. For the CDR3, the DNA is TGTGCCAGCAGTTACCGGCCAGGAACAACTGGAAACACCATATATTTT. Translating gives CASSYRPGTTGNTIYF.

The chain carries TRBV7-9 and TRBJ1-2, with D perhaps TRBD1 (6 bases). The V gene's germline CDR1 is SEHNR and CDR2 FQNEAQ (reference sequence). Deletions cut 1 base from V and 2 bases from J, with 17 bases between. CDR3 length equals 17 residues. In DNA, the CDR3 is TGTGCCAGCAGCTTAGTACTTGGGACACCATCCAACTATGGCTACACCTTC. Translated: CASSLVLGTPSNYGYTF.

This clone was counted only a few times. V gene TRBV2 combines with J gene TRBJ2-2, with 7 bases fitting TRBD2. Unmatched junction bases numbered 2, after V lost 2 bases and J lost 2 bases. The CDR3 runs to 15 residues. CDR1 is SNHLY and CDR2 is FYNNEI in the germline V gene. The CDR3 sequence: CASSEWGGNTGELFF. CDR3 DNA sequence: TGTGCCAGCAGTGAATGGGGGGGAAACACCGGGGAGCTGTTTTTT. Variable domain in full (rest from reference TRBV2 and TRBJ2-2): EPEVTQTPSHQVTQMGQEVILRCVPISNHLYFYWYRQILGQKVEFLVSFYNNEISEKSEIFDDQFSVERPDGSNFTLKIRSTKLEDSAMYFCASSEWGGNTGELFFGEGSRLTVL.

The chain couples TRBV2 to TRBJ2-1; the match to TRBD2 covers 7 bases. Germline values: CDR1 SNHLY, CDR2 FYNNEI. This CDR3 contains 11 residues. The V gene end was trimmed by 6 bases and the J gene end by 16 bases; junction bases not matched to a gene: 9. This CDR3 reads CASSRGLESFF. CDR3 in DNA: TGTGCCAGCAGCAGAGGACTAGAGAGCTTCTTC.

This sequence joins TRBV27 and TRBJ2-6; possible D gene TRBD1, 9 bases. V was trimmed by 6 bases and J by 2 bases, leaving 17 bases between them. From germline, CDR1 is MNHEY and CDR2 SMNVEV (reference sequence). This CDR3 contains 17 residues. The chain's CDR3 is CASSGGQGLAGANVLTF. As DNA, the CDR3 is TGTGCCAGCAGCGGGGGACAGGGACTAGCTGGGGCCAACGTCCTGACTTTC.

This clone was seen just once. The rearrangement joins TRBV15 to TRBJ1-4; TRBD1 matches at 8 bases. Germline CDR1 is LNHNV and CDR2 is YYDKDF (reference sequence). Germline trimming cut 0 bases from V and 8 bases from J; bases unmatched to any gene: 5. CDR3 length equals 15 residues. Here the CDR3 DNA reads TGTGCCACCAGCAGAGATAAGGGGACAGGAGAAAAACTGTTTTTT. This codes for CATSRDKGTGEKLFF.

The V gene is TRBV27, the J gene TRBJ1-3, with 9 bases identical to TRBD1. V gave up 6 bases and J gave up 0 bases; unmatched junction bases: 12. This CDR3 spans 18 amino acids. The germline V gene encodes CDR1 MNHEY and CDR2 SMNVEV (reference sequence). The CDR3 DNA reads TGTGCCAGCAGCCAACAGGGGGCCAATGTATACTCTGGAAACACCATATATTTT. It specifies CASSQQGANVYSGNTIYF.

The genes are TRBV4-1 and TRBJ2-3; D is possibly TRBD2 (6 bases). V was pared by 0 bases and J by 2 bases, with 12 bases between. The CDR3 is made up of 16 amino acids. The germline V gene encodes CDR1 MGHRA and CDR2 YSYEKL. The CDR3 loop is CASSQELTSSTDTQYF. The CDR3 region has the DNA TGCGCCAGCAGCCAAGAACTAACTAGCTCCACAGATACGCAGTATTTT.

The chain combines TRBV6-1 with TRBJ1-5; D gene unclear. CDR3 length equals 14 residues. V lost 4 bases to trimming and J lost 4 bases, with 11 bases between them. Germline-derived CDR1 and CDR2 are MNHNS and SASEGT. CDR3 DNA: TGTGCCAGCAGTGCCAAGGAGCAAAATCAGCCCCAGCATTTT. Amino acid sequence: CASSAKEQNQPQHF.

The V and J genes are TRBV6-1 and TRBJ2-1, with 9 nucleotides matching TRBD2. The CDR3 sequence is 14 residues long. The V gene's germline CDR1 is MNHNS and CDR2 SASEGT. With 11 bases clipped from V and 1 base from J, the junction kept 6 bases outside the gene matches. CDR3 in DNA: TGTGCCGTTGGGCGGGGGGGATCCTACAATGAGCAGTTCTTC. Its protein product is CAVGRGGSYNEQFF.

Comment on this clone: The sample has other DNA sequences that encode this CDR3 too. V is TRBV27 and J is TRBJ1-2, with D tentatively TRBD1 (5 bases). V lost 2 bases to trimming and J lost 4 bases, with 11 bases between them. In germline, CDR1 is MNHEY, CDR2 SMNVEV (reference sequence). The CDR3 has 14 residues. The CDR3 DNA follows: TGTGCCAGCAGTTTACAGGGCCTAGGCTATGGCTACACCTTC. Translating it yields CASSLQGLGYGYTF.

The chain uses TRBV5-6 and TRBJ1-5; TRBD1 matches at 10 bases. The CDR3 has 14 residues. Losses at the gene ends were 4 bases for V and 6 bases for J; bases not matched to a gene: 4. Germline V gives CDR1 SGHDT, CDR2 YYEEEE. The CDR3 DNA is TGTGCCAGCAGCATCGGGACAGGGGTTCAGCCCCAGCATTTT. Residues: CASSIGTGVQPQHF.

This chain links TRBV12-5 with TRBJ2-6, with 8 bases that match TRBD1. V lost 5 bases and J lost 9; bases outside the gene matches: 12. CDR3 size: 16 residues. Germline CDR1 is LGHNT and CDR2 is FRNRAP. As DNA, the CDR3 is TGTGCTAGTGGTCTCGGACAGGGAGTAGAGGACAACGTCCTGACTTTC. It translates to CASGLGQGVEDNVLTF.